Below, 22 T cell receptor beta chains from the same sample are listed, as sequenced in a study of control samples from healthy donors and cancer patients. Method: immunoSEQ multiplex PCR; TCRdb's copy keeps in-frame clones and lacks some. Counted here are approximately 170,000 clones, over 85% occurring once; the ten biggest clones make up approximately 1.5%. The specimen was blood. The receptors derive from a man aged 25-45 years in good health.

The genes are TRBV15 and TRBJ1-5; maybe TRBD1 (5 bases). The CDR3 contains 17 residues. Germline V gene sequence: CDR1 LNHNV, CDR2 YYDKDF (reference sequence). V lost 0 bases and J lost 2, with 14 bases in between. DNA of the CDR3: TGTGCCACCAGCAGAGATGGGGGGATGGGGCGCAATCAGCCCCAGCATTTT. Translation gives CATSRDGGMGRNQPQHF.

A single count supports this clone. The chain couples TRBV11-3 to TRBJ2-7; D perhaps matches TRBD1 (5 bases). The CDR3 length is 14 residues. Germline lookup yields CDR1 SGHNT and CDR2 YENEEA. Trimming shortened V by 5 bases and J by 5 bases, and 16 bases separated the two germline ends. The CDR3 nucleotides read TGTGCCAGCAGCAACAGACAGTCCCCCCACGAGCAGTACTTC. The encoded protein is CASSNRQSPHEQYF.

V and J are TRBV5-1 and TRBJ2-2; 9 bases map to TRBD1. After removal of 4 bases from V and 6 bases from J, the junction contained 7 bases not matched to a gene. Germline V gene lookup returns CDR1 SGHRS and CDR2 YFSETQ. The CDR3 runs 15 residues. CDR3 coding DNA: TGCGCCAGCAGCCCCTCTACAGGGGGCGCCGGGGAGCTGTTTTTT. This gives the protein CASSPSTGGAGELFF. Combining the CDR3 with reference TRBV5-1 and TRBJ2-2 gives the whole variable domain KAGVTQTPRYLIKTRGQQVTLSCSPISGHRSVSWYQQTPGQGLQFLFEYFSETQRNKGNFPGRFSGRQFSNSRSEMNVSTLELGDSALYLCASSPSTGGAGELFFGEGSRLTVL.

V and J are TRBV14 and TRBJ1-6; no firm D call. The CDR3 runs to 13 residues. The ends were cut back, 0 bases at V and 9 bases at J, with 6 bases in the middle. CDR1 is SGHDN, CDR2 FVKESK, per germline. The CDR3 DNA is TGTGCCAGCAGCCAAGACCTCGGTTCACCCCTCCACTTT. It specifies CASSQDLGSPLHF.

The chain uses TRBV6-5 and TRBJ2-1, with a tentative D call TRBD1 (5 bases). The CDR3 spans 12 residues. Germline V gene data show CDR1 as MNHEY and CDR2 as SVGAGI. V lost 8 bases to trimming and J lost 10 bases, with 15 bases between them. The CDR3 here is CASFRQAGEQFF. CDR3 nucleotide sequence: TGTGCCAGCTTTCGCCAGGCAGGGGAGCAGTTCTTC.

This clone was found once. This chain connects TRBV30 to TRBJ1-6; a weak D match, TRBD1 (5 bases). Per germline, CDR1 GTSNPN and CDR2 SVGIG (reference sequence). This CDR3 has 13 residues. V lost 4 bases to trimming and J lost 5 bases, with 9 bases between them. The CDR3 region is CAWTGTHNSPLHF. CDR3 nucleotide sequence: TGTGCCTGGACAGGGACCCATAATTCACCCCTCCACTTT.

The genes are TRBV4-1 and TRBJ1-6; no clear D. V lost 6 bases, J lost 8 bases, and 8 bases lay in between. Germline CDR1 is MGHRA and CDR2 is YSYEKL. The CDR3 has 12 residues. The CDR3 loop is CASRSLDSPLHF. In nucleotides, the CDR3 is TGCGCCAGCAGGTCACTGGATTCACCCCTCCACTTT.

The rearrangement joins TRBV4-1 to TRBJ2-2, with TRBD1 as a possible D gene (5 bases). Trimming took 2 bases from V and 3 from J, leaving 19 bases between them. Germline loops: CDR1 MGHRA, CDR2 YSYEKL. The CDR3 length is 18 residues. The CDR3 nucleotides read TGCGCCAGCAGCCAACCTCCCCTCAGGGATATCTACACCGGGGAGCTGTTTTTT. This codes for CASSQPPLRDIYTGELFF.

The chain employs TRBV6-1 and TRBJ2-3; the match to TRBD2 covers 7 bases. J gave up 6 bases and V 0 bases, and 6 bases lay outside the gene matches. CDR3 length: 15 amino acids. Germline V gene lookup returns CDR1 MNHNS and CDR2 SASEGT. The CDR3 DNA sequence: TGTGCCAGCAGTGAAGCGGGAGGGCTTTCGGATACGCAGTATTTT. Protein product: CASSEAGGLSDTQYF.

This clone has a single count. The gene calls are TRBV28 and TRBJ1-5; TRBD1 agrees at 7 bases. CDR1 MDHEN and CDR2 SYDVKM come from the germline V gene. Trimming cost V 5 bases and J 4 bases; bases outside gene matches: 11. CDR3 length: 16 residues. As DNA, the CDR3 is TGTGCCAGCAGTCCCCTCGGGACAGCTCAGAATCAGCCCCAGCATTTT. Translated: CASSPLGTAQNQPQHF.

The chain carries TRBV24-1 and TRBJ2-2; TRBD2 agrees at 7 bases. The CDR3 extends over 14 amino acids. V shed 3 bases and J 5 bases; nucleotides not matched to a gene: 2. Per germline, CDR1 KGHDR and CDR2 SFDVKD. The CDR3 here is CATSDRDYTGELFF. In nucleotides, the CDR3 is TGTGCCACCAGTGATAGGGACTATACCGGGGAGCTGTTTTTT.

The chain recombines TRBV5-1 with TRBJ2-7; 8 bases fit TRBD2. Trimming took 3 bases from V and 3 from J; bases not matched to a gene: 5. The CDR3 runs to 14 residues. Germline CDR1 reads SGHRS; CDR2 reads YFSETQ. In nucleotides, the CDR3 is TGCGCCAGCAGCTACGGGACTAGTGTCTACGAGCAGTACTTC. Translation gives CASSYGTSVYEQYF.

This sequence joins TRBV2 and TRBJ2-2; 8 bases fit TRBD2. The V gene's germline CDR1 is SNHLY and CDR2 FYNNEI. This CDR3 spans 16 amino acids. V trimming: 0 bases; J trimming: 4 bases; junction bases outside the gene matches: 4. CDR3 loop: CASSEAAGGRTGELFF. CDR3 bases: TGTGCCAGCAGTGAAGCGGCGGGAGGCCGCACCGGGGAGCTGTTTTTT. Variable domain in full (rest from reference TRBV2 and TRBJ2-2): EPEVTQTPSHQVTQMGQEVILRCVPISNHLYFYWYRQILGQKVEFLVSFYNNEISEKSEIFDDQFSVERPDGSNFTLKIRSTKLEDSAMYFCASSEAAGGRTGELFFGEGSRLTVL.

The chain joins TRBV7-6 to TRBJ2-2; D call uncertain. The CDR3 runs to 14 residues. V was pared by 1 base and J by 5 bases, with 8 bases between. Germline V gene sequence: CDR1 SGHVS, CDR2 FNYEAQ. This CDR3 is CASSLGANTGELFF. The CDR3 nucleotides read TGTGCCAGCAGCTTAGGGGCTAATACCGGGGAGCTGTTTTTT.

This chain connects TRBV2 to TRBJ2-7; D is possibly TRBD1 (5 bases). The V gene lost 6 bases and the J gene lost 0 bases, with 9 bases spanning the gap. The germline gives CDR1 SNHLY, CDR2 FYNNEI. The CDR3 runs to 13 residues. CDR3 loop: CASRPTASYEQYF. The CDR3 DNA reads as TGTGCCAGCAGACCGACAGCCTCCTACGAGCAGTACTTC.

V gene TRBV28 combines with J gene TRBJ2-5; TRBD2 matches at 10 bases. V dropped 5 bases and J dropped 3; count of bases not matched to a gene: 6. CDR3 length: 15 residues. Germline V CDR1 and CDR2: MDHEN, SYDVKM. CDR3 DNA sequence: TGTGCCAGCAGTAGCGGGGGGGGAGGGAAAGAGACCCAGTACTTC. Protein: CASSSGGGGKETQYF. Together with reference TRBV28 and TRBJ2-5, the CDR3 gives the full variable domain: DVKVTQSSRYLVKRTGEKVFLECVQDMDHENMFWYRQDPGLGLRLIYFSYDVKMKEKGDIPEGYSVSREKKERFSLILESASTNQTSMYLCASSSGGGGKETQYFGPGTRLLVL.

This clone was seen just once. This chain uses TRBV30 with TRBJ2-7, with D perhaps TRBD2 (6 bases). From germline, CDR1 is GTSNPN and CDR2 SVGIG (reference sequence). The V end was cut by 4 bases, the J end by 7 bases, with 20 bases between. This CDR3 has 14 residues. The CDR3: CAWNGGDLLREQYF. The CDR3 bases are TGTGCCTGGAACGGCGGGGACCTATTGAGGGAGCAGTACTTC. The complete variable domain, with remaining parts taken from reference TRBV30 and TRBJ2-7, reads SQTIHQWPATLVQPVGSPLSLECTVEGTSNPNLYWYRQAAGRGLQLLFYSVGIGQISSEVPQNLSASRPQDRQFILSSKKLLLSDSGFYLCAWNGGDLLREQYFGPGTRLTVT.

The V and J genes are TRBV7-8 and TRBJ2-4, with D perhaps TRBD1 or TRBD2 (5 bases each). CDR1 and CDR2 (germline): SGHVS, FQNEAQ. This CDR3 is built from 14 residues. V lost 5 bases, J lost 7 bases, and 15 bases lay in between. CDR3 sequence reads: CASSTKDGANIQYF. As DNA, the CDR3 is TGTGCCAGCAGCACTAAGGACGGGGCGAACATTCAGTACTTC. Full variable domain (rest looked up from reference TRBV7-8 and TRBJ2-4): GAGVSQSPRYKVAKRGQDVALRCDPISGHVSLFWYQQALGQGPEFLTYFQNEAQLDKSGLPSDRFFAERPEGSVSTLKIQRTQQEDSAVYLCASSTKDGANIQYFGAGTRLSVL.

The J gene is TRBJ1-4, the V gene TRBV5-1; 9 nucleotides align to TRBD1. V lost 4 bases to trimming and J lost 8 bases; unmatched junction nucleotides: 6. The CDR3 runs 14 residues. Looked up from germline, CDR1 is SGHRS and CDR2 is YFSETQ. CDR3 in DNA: TGCGCCAGCAGCCCCCGGACAGGGGAAGAAAAACTGTTTTTT. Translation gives CASSPRTGEEKLFF.

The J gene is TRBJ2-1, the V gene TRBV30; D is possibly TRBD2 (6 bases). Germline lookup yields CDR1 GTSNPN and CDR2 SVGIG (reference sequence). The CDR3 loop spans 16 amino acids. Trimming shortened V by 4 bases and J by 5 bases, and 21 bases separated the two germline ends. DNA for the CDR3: TGTGCCTGGATCGCGCCCGCGGGGACCAAGGACAATGAGCAGTTCTTC. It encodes CAWIAPAGTKDNEQFF.

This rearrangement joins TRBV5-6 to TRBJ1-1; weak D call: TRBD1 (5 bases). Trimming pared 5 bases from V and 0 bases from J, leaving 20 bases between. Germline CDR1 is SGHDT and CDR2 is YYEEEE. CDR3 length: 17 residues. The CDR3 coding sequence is TGTGCCAGCAGTGGGACCTTCCAAATACCCATGAACACTGAAGCTTTCTTT. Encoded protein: CASSGTFQIPMNTEAFF.

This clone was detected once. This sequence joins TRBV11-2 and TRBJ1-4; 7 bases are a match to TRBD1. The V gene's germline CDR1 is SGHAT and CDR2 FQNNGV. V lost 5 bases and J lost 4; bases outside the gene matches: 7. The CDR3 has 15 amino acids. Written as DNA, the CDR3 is TGTGCCAGCAGCCCGCCGGGACAGTTTAATGAAAAACTGTTTTTT. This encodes CASSPPGQFNEKLFF.